A single sample is the source of the 15 T cell receptor beta chains below, sequenced in a study of vaccination and CD4 T cells after COVID-19. As to time point: late sampling 161 to 241 days after vaccination in a few convalescent patients. Stated treatment: approximately 9-day PBMC culture with coronavirus spike peptide pools or control peptides (ViraFEST assay). These TCRs' antigens remain unknown. An Oncomine TCR Beta short-read assay was used to sequence the DNA from cultured CD4+ T cells. Using its own MiXCR run on the PCR reads, TCRdb lists one record per CDR3 protein. This repertoire shows 20,000 to 30,000 distinct CDR3 sequences, around 28% found once; its top ten account for less than 9%. Sample: CD4+ T cells from blood, cultured in vitro, taken about 7 months after SARS-CoV-2 vaccination. These receptors were obtained from a human donor who had recovered from COVID-19.

This chain uses TRBV4-1 with TRBJ2-7; 8 nucleotides match TRBD2. CDR3 length equals 16 residues. J lost 6 bases, V lost 4 bases, and 14 bases had no gene match. CDR1 is MGHRA and CDR2 is YSYEKL in the germline V gene. The CDR3 loop reads CASSRVPGLVSGEQYF. DNA of the CDR3: TGCGCCAGCAGCCGAGTACCGGGACTAGTGTCTGGCGAGCAGTACTTC.

This clonotype was seen at least ten times. The chain employs TRBV20-1 and TRBJ2-3; D is unresolved. Trimming removed 8 bases at V and 2 bases at J, with 14 bases between. Germline V CDR1 and CDR2: DFQATT, SNEGSKA (reference sequence). There are 13 residues in the CDR3. CDR3 region: CSPPGLFTDTQYF. CDR3 nucleotide sequence: TGCAGTCCCCCGGGTCTATTCACAGATACGCAGTATTTT.

The chain recombines TRBV20-1 with TRBJ2-7; 7 positions match TRBD2. Germline CDR1 is DFQATT and CDR2 is SNEGSKA (reference sequence). V was clipped by 6 bases and J by 1 base; unmatched bases: 6. This CDR3 spans 13 amino acids. The CDR3 spells CSASRTRSYEQYF. The CDR3 nucleotides are TGCAGTGCCTCTCGGACTAGGTCCTACGAGCAGTACTTC.

A few counts support this clonotype. J is TRBJ1-1 and V is TRBV29-1; D is perhaps TRBD1 (6 bases). The V and J ends lost 4 bases and 3 bases respectively, with 12 bases between them. Germline V gene data show CDR1 as SQVTM and CDR2 as ANQGSEA. The CDR3 totals 13 residues. CDR3 coding DNA: TGCAGCGTTGGAGACAGGTGGGACACTGAAGCTTTCTTT. This sequence encodes CSVGDRWDTEAFF.

This clonotype was recorded a few times. The gene calls are TRBV7-8 and TRBJ1-2, with a possible D match to TRBD1 (5 bases). This CDR3 comprises 15 residues. CDR1 SGHVS and CDR2 FQNEAQ come from the germline V gene. Trimming stripped 5 bases from V and 3 bases from J, with 16 bases between. CDR3 sequence (DNA): TGTGCCAGCAGCCCCCGTGGAGGGGAGTACTATGGCTACACCTTC. Encoded protein: CASSPRGGEYYGYTF.

This clonotype was observed a few times. V usage is TRBV20-1 and J usage is TRBJ2-3; D gene ambiguous. The V gene's germline CDR1 is DFQATT and CDR2 SNEGSKA (reference sequence). This CDR3 spans 13 amino acids. Trimming stripped 6 bases from V and 6 bases from J, with 16 bases between. As DNA, the CDR3 is TGCAGTGCAACCGAAATACCCTCGGATACGCAGTATTTT. It translates to CSATEIPSDTQYF.

This clonotype was seen many times. The V gene is TRBV24-1, the J gene TRBJ2-5, with TRBD1 matching over 7 bases. Germline V gives CDR1 KGHDR, CDR2 SFDVKD. V lost 3 bases and J lost 11; bases outside the gene matches: 8. The CDR3 consists of 13 residues. The DNA of the CDR3 is TGTGCCACCAGTGATCCAGGGACAGCCTCACAGTACTTC. Its translation: CATSDPGTASQYF.

The V and J genes are TRBV7-9 and TRBJ2-7, with a weak D call TRBD1 (6 bases). Trimming took 4 bases from V and 2 from J, leaving 27 bases between them. Germline assignment: CDR1 SEHNR and CDR2 FQNEAQ (reference sequence). The CDR3 spans 19 residues. The CDR3 DNA sequence: TGTGCCAGCAGCTCTGACAGGAGAACTTATTCCGATGATACCTACGAGCAGTACTTC. Residues: CASSSDRRTYSDDTYEQYF.

The table lists this clonotype with a few counts. V usage is TRBV20-1 and J usage is TRBJ1-2; maybe TRBD1 (6 bases). Germline loops: CDR1 DFQATT, CDR2 SNEGSKA (reference sequence). V was cut by 5 bases and J by 4 bases, with 17 bases left in between. The CDR3 contains 14 residues. The CDR3, as DNA: TGCAGTGCTCCCCCCCCGGACAGCACCTATGGCTACACCTTC. Protein product: CSAPPPDSTYGYTF.

This clonotype has only a few counts. The chain combines TRBV6-2 or TRBV6-3 with TRBJ2-7, with D perhaps TRBD2 (5 bases). Germline CDR1 and CDR2: MNHEY and SVGEGT. V lost 2 bases, J lost 5 bases, and 22 bases lay in between. This CDR3 has 17 amino acids. As DNA, the CDR3 is TGTGCCAGCAGTTACGGCCATGGGCTAGCCAGGCAGGACGAGCAGTACTTC. Translation: CASSYGHGLARQDEQYF.

In this sample, this clonotype turned up a few times. V usage is TRBV6-2 or TRBV6-3 and J usage is TRBJ2-5; TRBD1 agrees at 9 bases. CDR1 and CDR2 from the germline V gene are MNHEY and SVGEGT. Trimming removed 6 bases from V and 4 bases from J; junction bases left unmatched: 6. This CDR3 comprises 14 residues. CDR3 sequence: CASRKTGGLETQYF. The CDR3 nucleotides are TGTGCCAGCAGGAAGACAGGGGGGCTAGAGACCCAGTACTTC.

The J gene is TRBJ1-6, the V gene TRBV19, with D hard to call. Germline assignment: CDR1 LNHDA and CDR2 SQIVND (reference sequence). V was clipped by 0 bases and J by 8 bases, with 11 bases between them. CDR3 size: 15 residues. The CDR3 coding sequence is TGTGCCAGTAGTATAGACGGTGACACACATTCACCCCTCCACTTT. This gives the protein CASSIDGDTHSPLHF.

V and J are TRBV6-2 or TRBV6-3 and TRBJ2-3; 8 bases agree with TRBD1. Germline values: CDR1 MNHEY, CDR2 SVGEGT. CDR3 length equals 15 residues. With V trimmed by 2 bases and J by 6 bases, 7 bases remained unmatched. CDR3: CASSYQSGGSDTQYF. CDR3 DNA sequence: TGTGCCAGCAGTTACCAGTCAGGGGGCTCGGATACGCAGTATTTT.

A note on this clonotype: A much more abundant neighbour one base away suggests this may be a read error. The V and J genes are TRBV6-1 and TRBJ1-5; unclear D gene. The CDR3 has 14 amino acids. Between the trimmed V and J ends, which lost 6 bases and 2 bases, there was a span of 11 bases. Germline-derived CDR1 and CDR2 are MNHNS and SASEGT. CDR3 in amino acids: CASRDILGNQPQHF. The CDR3 nucleotides read TGTGCCAGCAGAGACATCCTAGGCAATCAGCCCCAGCATTTT.

This sequence joins TRBV27 and TRBJ1-1, with 7 bases matching TRBD1. The junction had 6 bases not matched to a gene; V was cut back by 2 bases and J by 0 bases. The CDR3 extends over 16 amino acids. Germline V gene lookup returns CDR1 MNHEY and CDR2 SMNVEV (reference sequence). The CDR3 nucleotides are TGTGCCAGCAGTTTAAAGAGGACAGGATTGAACACTGAAGCTTTCTTT. Protein: CASSLKRTGLNTEAFF.